Included here is one T cell receptor (beta chain) sequence, with context. One end of the junction is discordant with germline, which a read error may explain. For TCRbeta, the library was prepared with unique molecular identifiers. From the PCR reads, TCRdb called clonotypes with MiXCR, one entry per CDR3 protein. The table records about 580,000 distinct CDR3 sequences, 25% to 30% of them present only once. This sample stems from a study of T-cell reconstitution after alpha-beta-depleted transplantation in children. The CDR3 runs to 15 residues. Per the germline V gene, CDR1 is GTSNPN and CDR2 is SVGIG (reference sequence).

The J gene is TRBJ1-4, the V gene TRBV30, with D perhaps TRBD1 (6 bases). The receptor's source is a boy under two years old with Wiskott-Aldrich syndrome, due to receive a stem cell transplant. Sequences were derived from PBMCs, sampled before TCRalphabeta/CD19-depleted stem cell transplant. The CDR3 protein is CAWSSSGATNEKLFF. The CDR3 region has the DNA TGTGCCTGGAGTTCCTCAGGGGCAACTAATGAAAAACTGTTTTTC.